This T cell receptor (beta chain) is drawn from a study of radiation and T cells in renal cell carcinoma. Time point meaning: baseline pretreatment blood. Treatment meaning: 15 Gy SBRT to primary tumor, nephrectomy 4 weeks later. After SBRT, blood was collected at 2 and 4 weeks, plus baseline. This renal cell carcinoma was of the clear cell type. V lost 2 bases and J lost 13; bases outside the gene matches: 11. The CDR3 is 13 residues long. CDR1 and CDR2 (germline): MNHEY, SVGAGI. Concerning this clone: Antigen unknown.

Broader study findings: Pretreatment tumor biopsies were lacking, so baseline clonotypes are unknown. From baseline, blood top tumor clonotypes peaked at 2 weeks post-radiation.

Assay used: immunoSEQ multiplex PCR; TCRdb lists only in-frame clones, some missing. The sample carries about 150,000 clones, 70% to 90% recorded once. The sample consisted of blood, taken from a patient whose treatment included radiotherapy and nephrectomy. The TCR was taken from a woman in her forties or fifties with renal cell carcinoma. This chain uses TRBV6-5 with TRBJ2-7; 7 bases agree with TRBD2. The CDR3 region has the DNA TGTGCCAGCAGTTACGACTCGACCGGGACTACCTACTTC. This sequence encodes CASSYDSTGTTYF.